These 13 T cell receptor beta chains were all obtained from the same sample, sequenced in a study of shared clonotypes between healthy human individuals. Method: immunoSEQ multiplex PCR; TCRdb's copy keeps in-frame clones and lacks some. The sample includes approximately 1.9 million clones, just over 90% seen only once; the top ten take approximately 1.6%. It was CD45RO-negative cells, positively selected for CCR7, that made up naive CD8 cells, with terminally differentiated effector memory CD45RA+ cells excluded. Sequencing was done on a sample of naive CD8+ T cells from PBMCs. The receptors stem from a man aged 18 to 29 in good health. Some clones in this sample may be carry-over from other donors' samples.

The chain recombines TRBV4-1 with TRBJ1-1; possible D gene TRBD1, 5 bases. The V and J ends lost 1 base and 6 bases respectively, with 12 bases between them. Germline lookup yields CDR1 MGHRA and CDR2 YSYEKL. This CDR3 comprises 14 residues. DNA for the CDR3: TGCGCCAGCAGCCAAGCCAGGGTGGGGGCTGAAGCTTTCTTT. Translating gives CASSQARVGAEAFF.

V gene TRBV19 combines with J gene TRBJ1-4; D remains unclear. Trimming cost V 7 bases and J 8 bases, with 14 bases left between them. This CDR3 has 13 amino acids. CDR1 is LNHDA, CDR2 SQIVND, per germline (reference sequence). CDR3 nucleotide sequence: TGTGCCAGTAAGGACTGGGTAGACGAAAAACTGTTTTTT. This encodes CASKDWVDEKLFF.

The chain links TRBV18 to TRBJ2-7, with D possibly being TRBD1 (5 bases). V was clipped by 10 bases and J by 1 base, with 23 bases between them. The CDR3 has 16 amino acids. Germline V gives CDR1 KGHSH, CDR2 LQKENI. CDR3 sequence reads: CATQLWTPGLSYEQYF. The CDR3 DNA sequence: TGTGCCACCCAATTATGGACCCCAGGGTTGTCCTACGAGCAGTACTTC.

The J gene is TRBJ2-7, the V gene TRBV5-6, with D possibly matching TRBD2 (6 bases). CDR1 is SGHDT and CDR2 is YYEEEE in the germline V gene. This CDR3 region has 15 residues. Trimming removed 4 bases at V and 9 bases at J, with 23 bases between. The CDR3 is CASSPAGRAVGGQYF. CDR3 DNA sequence: TGTGCCAGCAGCCCAGCGGGCAGGGCCGTTGGGGGGCAGTACTTC.

The chain carries TRBV7-9 and TRBJ2-7, with a possible D match to TRBD2 (6 bases). The ends were cut back, 2 bases at V and 0 bases at J, with 11 bases in the middle. From germline, CDR1 is SEHNR and CDR2 FQNEAQ (reference sequence). This CDR3 spans 15 amino acids. The CDR3 protein is CASSLYVGGSYEQYF. In nucleotides, the CDR3 is TGTGCCAGCAGCTTATATGTGGGAGGCTCCTACGAGCAGTACTTC.

The rearrangement joins TRBV7-9 to TRBJ1-4; D is unresolved. This CDR3 is 15 amino acids long. Trimming stripped 8 bases from V and 1 base from J, with 14 bases between. The germline V gene encodes CDR1 SEHNR and CDR2 FQNEAQ (reference sequence). CDR3 bases: TGTGCCAGCCGAGAGGGAATCGGAACTAATGAAAAACTGTTTTTT. Protein: CASREGIGTNEKLFF.

This chain links TRBV28 with TRBJ1-1; no definite D call. Per germline, CDR1 MDHEN and CDR2 SYDVKM. Trimming removed 10 bases at V and 11 bases at J, with 14 bases between. The CDR3 sequence is 10 residues long. CDR3 amino acids: CATKRTMAFF. As DNA, the CDR3 is TGTGCCACCAAGAGGACGATGGCTTTCTTT. Using reference TRBV28 and TRBJ1-1 for the parts outside the CDR3, the full variable domain is DVKVTQSSRYLVKRTGEKVFLECVQDMDHENMFWYRQDPGLGLRLIYFSYDVKMKEKGDIPEGYSVSREKKERFSLILESASTNQTSMYLCATKRTMAFFGQGTRLTVV.

V is TRBV28 and J is TRBJ2-3, with D maybe TRBD1 (6 bases). There are 16 residues in the CDR3. V was trimmed by 2 bases and J by 3 bases, leaving 15 bases between them. The germline V gene has CDR1 MDHEN and CDR2 SYDVKM. CDR3 DNA sequence: TGTGCCAGCAGTTTAGGGATAGAAAGGGGGACAGATACGCAGTATTTT. As protein: CASSLGIERGTDTQYF.

The CDR3: CASSPDPRDTQYF. The CDR3 nucleotides read TGTGCCAGCAGCCCGGATCCCCGGGATACGCAGTATTTT. J is TRBJ2-3 and V is TRBV14; D remains unclear. This CDR3 is 13 amino acids long. The germline gives CDR1 SGHDN, CDR2 FVKESK. Between the trimmed V and J ends, which lost 4 bases and 6 bases, there was a span of 11 bases.

V usage is TRBV30 and J usage is TRBJ2-5, with D perhaps TRBD2 (6 bases). The end of the DNA is better explained by TRBJ2-7, so the J call may be wrong. CDR3 length: 14 residues. The germline V gene has CDR1 GTSNPN and CDR2 SVGIG (reference sequence). The CDR3 is CAWSVLADLGEQYF. In DNA, the CDR3 is TGTGCCTGGAGTGTACTAGCAGACCTCGGCGAGCAGTACTTC.

The chain is built from TRBV2 and TRBJ2-5; D may match TRBD1 or TRBD2 (5 bases each). CDR1 and CDR2 (germline): SNHLY, FYNNEI. Trimming left V 2 bases short and J 2 bases short, with 15 bases between. The CDR3 spans 16 residues. The CDR3 is CASSERGAALQETQYF. For the CDR3, the DNA is TGTGCCAGCAGTGAACGGGGCGCTGCTTTGCAAGAGACCCAGTACTTC.

The rearrangement uses TRBV2 and TRBJ1-2, with D possibly being TRBD1 (5 bases). Germline V gene data show CDR1 as SNHLY and CDR2 as FYNNEI. Trimming cost V 3 bases and J 8 bases, with 16 bases left between them. This CDR3 has 14 residues. In nucleotides, the CDR3 is TGTGCCAGCAGTGACGAGAGGGGTGCATTCGGCTACACCTTC. This codes for CASSDERGAFGYTF. Full variable domain (outside the CDR3, taken from reference TRBV2 and TRBJ1-2): EPEVTQTPSHQVTQMGQEVILRCVPISNHLYFYWYRQILGQKVEFLVSFYNNEISEKSEIFDDQFSVERPDGSNFTLKIRSTKLEDSAMYFCASSDERGAFGYTFGSGTRLTVV.

The chain joins TRBV19 to TRBJ2-1; D unclear. The CDR3 length is 15 residues. CDR1 is LNHDA and CDR2 is SQIVND in the germline V gene (reference sequence). Trimming stripped 2 bases from V and 0 bases from J, with 8 bases between. The CDR3 region has the DNA TGTGCCAGTAGTATATACGGAACCTCCTACAATGAGCAGTTCTTC. Protein: CASSIYGTSYNEQFF.